This TCR beta chain was retrieved from a study of blood T cells in healthy people across ages. Overall study results and limits: Per million T cells, TCR beta diversity dropped about linearly as age rose.

CDR3 size: 12 residues. V lost 4 bases and J 2 bases, leaving 9 bases between the germline ends. CDR1 is DFQATT, CDR2 SNEGSKA, per germline (reference sequence). The study drew donors from healthy Caucasian individuals in Russia aged roughly 6 to 90. Each sample provided at least 5 micrograms of extracted total RNA. Sample-barcoded 5' priming and a J-beta primer mix drove a second PCR of about 6 to 12 cycles. Every cDNA molecule bore a tag from a template-switch adaptor containing 12 random nucleotides. TCRdb fed the 5' RACE reads into MiXCR, producing one record per CDR3 protein. Here the sample spans about 1.4 million distinct CDR3 sequences, around 55% being singletons. On this clonotype itself: The antigen remains unidentified.

The receptor was derived from a man between 18 and 35 years old in good health. The rearrangement joins TRBV20-1 to TRBJ2-7, with D tentatively TRBD1 or TRBD2 (5 bases each). Material: blood. CDR3 sequence (DNA): TGCAGTGCTAATGGGGGAACCTACGAGCAGTACTTC. Amino acids: CSANGGTYEQYF.